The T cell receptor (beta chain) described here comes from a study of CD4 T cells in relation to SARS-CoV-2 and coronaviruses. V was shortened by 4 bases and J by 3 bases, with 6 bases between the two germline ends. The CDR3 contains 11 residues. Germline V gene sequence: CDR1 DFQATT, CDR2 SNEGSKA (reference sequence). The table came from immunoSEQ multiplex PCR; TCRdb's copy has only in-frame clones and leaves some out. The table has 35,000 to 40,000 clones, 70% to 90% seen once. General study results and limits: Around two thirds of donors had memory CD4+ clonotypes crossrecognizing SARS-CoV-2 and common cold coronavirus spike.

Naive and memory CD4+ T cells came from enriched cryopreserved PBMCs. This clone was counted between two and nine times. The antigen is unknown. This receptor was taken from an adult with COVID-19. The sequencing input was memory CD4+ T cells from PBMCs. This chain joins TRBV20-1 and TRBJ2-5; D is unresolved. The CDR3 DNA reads TGCAGTGCTATACCCAAAGAGACCCAGTACTTC. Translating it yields CSAIPKETQYF.